Shown below are 18 T cell receptor beta chains from a single sample sequenced in a study of beta chain features in type 1 diabetes. Study-wide findings and caveats: All four CD4+ subsets from Type 1 diabetes patients carried moderately but significantly shorter TCRB CDR3s.

No antigen is known for these receptors. TCRB transcripts that were expressed got sequenced, as all of the isolated RNA had been reverse transcribed. Generated by immunoSEQ multiplex PCR, the TCRdb table keeps only in-frame clones and is missing some. The sample lists more than 100,000 clones, 9% occurring once. Source material: central memory CD4+ T cells from blood. The receptors were sampled from a man aged 30 to 39 with type 1 diabetes.

This chain joins TRBV18 and TRBJ2-5, with unresolved D. CDR3 length equals 14 residues. V was cut by 3 bases and J by 2 bases, with 10 bases left in between. Germline V gene data show CDR1 as KGHSH and CDR2 as LQKENI. CDR3 DNA sequence: TGTGCCAGCTCACCCCCTGGCATGCAAGAGACCCAGTACTTC. It codes for CASSPPGMQETQYF.

The rearrangement uses TRBV29-1 and TRBJ1-5, with 10 bases lining up with TRBD1. There are 13 residues in the CDR3. Per the germline V gene, CDR1 is SQVTM and CDR2 is ANQGSEA. The V segment lost 6 bases and the J segment 7 bases; nucleotides outside the gene matches: 6. The CDR3 bases are TGCAGCGTCCTGACAGGGGGCGAGCAGCCCCAGCATTTT. Its translation: CSVLTGGEQPQHF. Drawing the rest from reference TRBV29-1 and TRBJ1-5, the complete variable domain is SAVISQKPSRDICQRGTSLTIQCQVDSQVTMMFWYRQQPGQSLTLIATANQGSEATYESGFVIDKFPISRPNLTFSTLTVSNMSPEDSSIYLCSVLTGGEQPQHFGDGTRLSIL.

The chain couples TRBV4-1 to TRBJ2-5; 7 bases align to TRBD2. The CDR3 runs to 16 residues. Per germline, CDR1 MGHRA and CDR2 YSYEKL. Germline trimming cut 1 base from V and 2 bases from J; bases unmatched to any gene: 7. The CDR3 protein is CASSQVQAGQQETQYF. Written as DNA, the CDR3 is TGCGCCAGCAGCCAAGTGCAAGCGGGGCAACAAGAGACCCAGTACTTC.

This clone has more than one count but fewer than ten. The chain combines TRBV7-9 with TRBJ1-5; possibly TRBD1 for D (6 bases). Germline values: CDR1 SEHNR, CDR2 FQNEAQ (reference sequence). This CDR3 has 12 residues. Trimming stripped 5 bases from V and 9 bases from J, with 11 bases between. Here the CDR3 DNA reads TGTGCCAGCAGCGAACAGGGACGGCCCCAGCATTTT. It codes for CASSEQGRPQHF.

This chain uses TRBV30 with TRBJ1-1; tentatively, D is TRBD1 (5 bases). The germline V gene encodes CDR1 GTSNPN and CDR2 SVGIG (reference sequence). The V end lost 6 bases, the J end lost 4 bases, and 12 bases lay between the germline ends. This CDR3 spans 12 amino acids. CDR3 residues: CACAPGGTEAFF. Written as DNA, the CDR3 is TGTGCCTGCGCCCCCGGGGGCACTGAAGCTTTCTTT.

This rearrangement joins TRBV29-1 to TRBJ1-4; D is unresolved. This CDR3 spans 13 amino acids. Germline assignment: CDR1 SQVTM and CDR2 ANQGSEA. Deletions cut 7 bases from V and 8 bases from J, with 17 bases between. The CDR3 spells CSGLTPSGEKLFF. For the CDR3, the DNA is TGCAGCGGATTGACACCCTCGGGGGAAAAACTGTTTTTT.

This clone was counted a few times. The chain links TRBV2 to TRBJ1-1; 8 bases agree with TRBD1. V dropped 7 bases and J dropped 5; count of bases not matched to a gene: 6. CDR1 and CDR2 (germline): SNHLY, FYNNEI. The CDR3 is made up of 13 amino acids. The CDR3 nucleotides are TGTGCCAGCACGCAGGGGGCTTGGACTGAAGCTTTCTTT. Translating gives CASTQGAWTEAFF.

This clone was picked up a small number of times. The chain recombines TRBV11-2 with TRBJ2-1; 12 bases agree with TRBD1. This CDR3 contains 16 residues. Trimming removed 1 base from V and 7 bases from J; junction bases left unmatched: 5. The germline V gene encodes CDR1 SGHAT and CDR2 FQNNGV. For the CDR3, the DNA is TGTGCCAGCAGCTTAGTCTGGGGACAGGGGGCGAATGAGCAGTTCTTC. It codes for CASSLVWGQGANEQFF.

The sample holds a few counts of this clone. This chain joins TRBV7-9 and TRBJ2-3; 7 bases line up with TRBD2. V trimming: 5 bases; J trimming: 2 bases; junction bases outside the gene matches: 7. Per the germline V gene, CDR1 is SEHNR and CDR2 is FQNEAQ (reference sequence). CDR3 size: 15 residues. This CDR3 is CASSPLLAYTDTQYF. The CDR3, as DNA: TGTGCCAGCAGCCCCCTACTAGCGTACACAGATACGCAGTATTTT.

This chain connects TRBV27 to TRBJ1-2; tentative D call: TRBD1 (6 bases). This CDR3 comprises 15 residues. Trimming took off 0 bases at V and 0 bases at J, with 8 bases between the two ends. CDR1 MNHEY and CDR2 SMNVEV come from the germline V gene (reference sequence). The CDR3 loop is CASSLSGGTNYGYTF. DNA of the CDR3: TGTGCCAGCAGTTTATCAGGGGGAACTAACTATGGCTACACCTTC.

J is TRBJ1-2 and V is TRBV7-9, with 8 bases aligning to TRBD1. The V and J ends lost 5 bases and 6 bases, in that order; junction bases with no gene match: 5. Germline lookup yields CDR1 SEHNR and CDR2 FQNEAQ (reference sequence). The CDR3 consists of 13 residues. The CDR3 DNA reads as TGTGCCAGCAGCCTGGCAGGGGGCGATGGCTACACCTTC. Protein: CASSLAGGDGYTF.

There are many counts of this clone. The rearrangement links TRBV2 to TRBJ2-7; D is unclear. The V gene lost 2 bases and the J gene lost 4 bases, with 3 bases spanning the gap. The CDR3 extends over 11 amino acids. CDR1 SNHLY and CDR2 FYNNEI come from the germline V gene. In nucleotides, the CDR3 is TGTGCCAGCAGTGAATATTACGAGCAGTACTTC. Translated: CASSEYYEQYF.

The chain employs TRBV11-3 and TRBJ2-1, with 10 bases aligning to TRBD2. Germline V gene lookup returns CDR1 SGHNT and CDR2 YENEEA. The CDR3 has 15 amino acids. J was trimmed by 8 bases and V by 1 base; bases with no gene match: 5. CDR3 in amino acids: CASSLGTSGNHEQFF. CDR3 nucleotide sequence: TGTGCCAGCAGCTTAGGGACTAGCGGCAATCATGAGCAGTTCTTC.

This clone was counted between two and nine times. The chain has TRBV6-5 and TRBJ2-6; a weak D match, TRBD2 (5 bases). This CDR3 region has 14 residues. In germline, CDR1 is MNHEY, CDR2 SVGAGI. Trimming pared 4 bases from V and 4 bases from J, leaving 8 bases between. CDR3 sequence (DNA): TGTGCCAGCAGTTTGGAGGCAGGGGCCAACGTCCTGACTTTC. It encodes CASSLEAGANVLTF.

The V call is TRBV10-3, the J call TRBJ2-1; 8 nucleotides line up with TRBD2. CDR1 ENHRY and CDR2 SYGVKD come from the germline V gene. Trimming at V came to 2 bases and at J to 7 bases, leaving 7 bases not matched to a gene. This CDR3 region has 15 residues. CDR3 amino acids: CAISERTGGWNEQFF. Here the CDR3 DNA reads TGTGCCATCAGTGAGAGAACGGGGGGGTGGAATGAGCAGTTCTTC.

This CDR3 is CASSLGRLRGRGSPDTQYF. DNA for the CDR3: TGTGCCAGCAGCTTGGGCCGCTTGAGGGGCAGGGGGAGCCCAGATACGCAGTATTTT. The V gene is TRBV7-9, the J gene TRBJ2-3; 7 bases fit TRBD1. Germline V gene lookup returns CDR1 SEHNR and CDR2 FQNEAQ (reference sequence). With V trimmed by 3 bases and J by 4 bases, 19 bases remained unmatched. The CDR3 is 19 residues long.

This clone was observed a few times. The genes are TRBV4-1 and TRBJ2-2; 7 bases fit TRBD2. Germline assignment: CDR1 MGHRA and CDR2 YSYEKL. Trimming at V came to 0 bases and at J to 0 bases, leaving 16 bases not matched to a gene. The CDR3 is made up of 21 amino acids. The CDR3 DNA is TGCGCCAGCAGCCAAGATAGTGGTCCTAGCGGATCGTATTCGAACACCGGGGAGCTGTTTTTT. It encodes CASSQDSGPSGSYSNTGELFF.

The chain carries TRBV5-4 and TRBJ1-6; 9 bases match TRBD1. CDR1 and CDR2 from the germline V gene are SGHNT and YYREEE (reference sequence). The CDR3 contains 14 residues. The V and J ends lost 5 bases and 7 bases, in that order; junction bases with no gene match: 4. CDR3 in DNA: TGTGCCAGCAGGGGGGGGACAGGGAATTCACCCCTCCACTTT. It is translated as CASRGGTGNSPLHF.